This T cell receptor beta chain emerged from a study of CD8+ T cells in alopecia areata (dated by TCRdb to 2016 to 2019). Regarding the study in general: Treated patients were enrolled in an open-label pilot trial of oral tofacitinib at 5 to 10 mg twice daily for moderate-to-severe alopecia areata. Patients received tofacitinib for 6 to 18 months and were then followed off drug for 6 months to check for delayed response and recurrence. For the treated patients, the SALT score, which quantifies what percentage of scalp surface area is affected, served as the measure of disease severity. To study T cell clonal expansion in alopecia areata, the researchers applied high-throughput TCRbeta sequencing to both the C3H/HeJ mouse model and human patients. Scalp tissue and sorted CD4+ and CD8+ peripheral blood T cells from patchy and totalis/universalis alopecia areata patients and from healthy controls were covered by human TCRbeta sequencing. Biopsies were taken from tofacitinib-treated patients at baseline and at 4 and 24 weeks of treatment, and a later scalp biopsy was taken in several of the tofacitinib-treated patients. Clonality in the scalp was compared among normal scalp (n=4), patchy alopecia areata scalp (n=8), and alopecia totalis/universalis scalp (n=8). RNA was obtained with the PAXgene miRNA kit for fixed scalp, the miRNeasy kit for PBMCs, and the RNeasy kit for mouse skin. TCRbeta CDR3 regions were amplified by immunoSEQ multiplex PCR using 35 Vbeta forward and 13 Jbeta reverse primers. Beyond this particular receptor, the publication reports: Compared with normal scalp, lesional scalp had higher clonality and more expanded CD8+ clones, particularly in alopecia totalis/universalis, a pattern that suggests antigenic drive. Scalp TCR repertoire analysis is complicated because resident alphabeta T cells in normal human skin are also sequenced, whereas mouse skin is dominated by gammadelta T cells. Tofacitinib significantly decreased scalp clonality and the number of expanded CD8+ clones among the top 100 scalp clones. During tofacitinib treatment, many expanded lesional clones remained in scalp and blood, and this persistence may partly explain relapse after treatment is stopped. The treated cohort was small, with a single nonresponder, so links between baseline CD8+ expansion and response need larger studies. Compared with mice, TCR sequences shared between patients were less clear, possibly partly because of HLA diversity across the patient population.

Comment on this clone: The target of this receptor is not known. Qualities for individual bases were not recorded, and no much larger clone is one base off.

Via the germline V gene, CDR1 is MDHEN and CDR2 SYDVKM. From the cysteine through the phenylalanine, the CDR3 covers 14 amino acids. The sequence is cut down to CDR3 DNA, 42 bases in frame from base 1. V is pared back by 6 bases and J by 0 bases, with 10 bases lying between the germline termini. Read against the paper, the sample's time point label means: 20 to 30 weeks on oral tofacitinib. The label giving this sample's treatment or condition can be read as: oral pan-JAK inhibitor, 5-10 mg twice daily. Peripheral blood and lesional scalp punch biopsies were obtained from patients with alopecia areata. PBMCs were isolated by density centrifugation and stained for CD3, CD4 and CD8, and CD4+ and CD8+ T cells were sorted on a FACSAria. Library construction relied on the immunoSEQ multiplex PCR assay. To provide template for TCR sequencing, every sample had RNA extracted and reverse transcribed into cDNA. First-strand cDNA was synthesized using SuperScript III with a 2:1 mix of oligo-dT and random hexamers. A synthetic immune receptor repertoire was used to measure amplification bias, and any remaining bias was corrected computationally. Turning to the authors' computational methods: Raw reads were preprocessed to remove errors, and CDR3 was defined according to IMGT conventions as the region from the conserved cysteine to phenylalanine. To get clonality, Shannon entropy was normalized by log2 of the number of productive unique TCRs and the result was subtracted from 1. Whether each scalp clone was CD4 or CD8 was inferred by checking scalp TCRbeta sequences against the CD4 and CD8 repertoires from sorted blood. In TCRdb, the immuneACCESS table is reduced to in-frame sequences with V and J assigned. These tables do not hold every clone; where another copy was compared, an unresolved V gene accounts for under half, and the others remain unexplained. Clone size and the V and J calls come from that table; the DNA yielded D and trimming. The sample records 75,000 to 80,000 clones, approximately 72% of which are singletons. The ten most abundant clones make up 23% of the sample.

This clonotype originated in a human donor with alopecia areata. Material: CD8+ T cells sorted from blood, obtained at week 24, from a patient treated with tofacitinib. The receptor chain draws on TRBV28 and TRBJ2-3; the D gene is not confidently resolved. In nucleotides, the sequence is TGTGCCAGCAGCCTCGACACTAGCACAGATACGCAGTATTTT. Its translation reads: CASSLDTSTDTQYF.